What follows are 30 T cell receptor beta chains derived from one specimen sequenced in a study of cytomegalovirus exposure and HLA in healthy donors. The study ran its PCR with 60 Vbeta and 13 Jbeta primers. TCRdb keeps only in-frame clones here, not all; method: immunoSEQ multiplex PCR. Here the sample table reports roughly 140,000 clones. The source material was PBMCs. Source of these receptors: a male donor in good health and CMV-seronegative.

The chain recombines TRBV7-9 with TRBJ2-1; 10 bases fit TRBD1. This CDR3 contains 15 residues. The ends lost 5 bases at V and 5 bases at J; junction bases unmatched: 6. Germline CDR1 and CDR2: SEHNR and FQNEAQ (reference sequence). Written as DNA, the CDR3 is TGTGCCAGCAGCGAAAGGGACAGGGGAGACAATGAGCAGTTCTTC. Translation gives CASSERDRGDNEQFF.

The rearrangement uses TRBV27 and TRBJ1-4; 8 bases line up with TRBD1. Germline trimming cut 2 bases from V and 13 bases from J; bases unmatched to any gene: 6. The CDR3 runs to 13 residues. CDR1 MNHEY and CDR2 SMNVEV come from the germline V gene (reference sequence). DNA of the CDR3: TGTGCCAGCAGTTTACAGAACCAGGGGGCACTGTTTTTT. It codes for CASSLQNQGALFF.

The V and J genes are TRBV6-6 and TRBJ2-1, with 7 bases that match TRBD2. The CDR3 spans 11 residues. V was clipped by 7 bases and J by 12 bases; unmatched bases: 6. Germline loops: CDR1 MNHNY, CDR2 SVGAGI (reference sequence). CDR3 residues: CASMSSGGQFF. As DNA, the CDR3 is TGTGCCAGCATGTCGTCGGGGGGGCAGTTCTTC.

The J gene is TRBJ2-7, the V gene TRBV6-1, with 7 bases matching TRBD2. The V segment lost 8 bases and the J segment 4 bases; nucleotides outside the gene matches: 14. The germline CDR1 and CDR2 sequences are MNHNS and SASEGT. This CDR3 region has 15 residues. CDR3 region: CASPGATSEVYEQYF. CDR3 bases: TGTGCCAGCCCTGGGGCAACTAGCGAGGTTTACGAGCAGTACTTC.

This sequence joins TRBV19 and TRBJ2-7; 10 positions agree with TRBD1. From germline, CDR1 is LNHDA and CDR2 SQIVND (reference sequence). The CDR3 length is 13 residues. With V trimmed by 9 bases and J by 6 bases, 8 bases remained unmatched. The CDR3 DNA sequence: TGTGCCAGCGGACAGGGGGTTATGTCCGAGCAGTACTTC. The encoded protein is CASGQGVMSEQYF.

In DNA form, the CDR3 reads TGTGCCAGCAGTTTTGTCAGGGTTGGGGCCAACGTCCTGACTTTC. Its translation: CASSFVRVGANVLTF. The chain has TRBV27 and TRBJ2-6; weak D call: TRBD1 (5 bases). In germline, CDR1 is MNHEY, CDR2 SMNVEV (reference sequence). V shed 3 bases and J shed 3 bases, with 9 bases lying between them. CDR3 length: 15 residues.

The chain recombines TRBV6-1 with TRBJ1-2, with 7 bases identical to TRBD1. CDR3 size: 17 residues. V shed 0 bases and J 5 bases; nucleotides not matched to a gene: 12. CDR1 MNHNS and CDR2 SASEGT come from the germline V gene. CDR3 nucleotide sequence: TGTGCCAGCAGTGAAGCAGGAAAAGGGGGCCGTAGGTATGGCTACACCTTC. Translation gives CASSEAGKGGRRYGYTF.

The chain recombines TRBV11-1 with TRBJ1-2; 8 nucleotides line up with TRBD1. J was trimmed by 6 bases and V by 2 bases; bases with no gene match: 2. The CDR3 extends over 13 amino acids. The germline gives CDR1 SGHAT, CDR2 FQDESV (reference sequence). As DNA, the CDR3 is TGTGCCAGCAGCTTACTGGACAGGGATGGCTACACCTTC. It yields the protein CASSLLDRDGYTF.

The chain joins TRBV19 to TRBJ1-5, with D possibly matching TRBD1 (6 bases). V was shortened by 4 bases and J by 0 bases, with 13 bases between the two germline ends. The germline V gene has CDR1 LNHDA and CDR2 SQIVND (reference sequence). This CDR3 spans 16 amino acids. The CDR3 nucleotides are TGTGCCAGTAGTACCCCGGGACAACTTAGCAATCAGCCCCAGCATTTT. Its translation is CASSTPGQLSNQPQHF.

This chain connects TRBV20-1 to TRBJ1-3; tentative D call: TRBD1 (6 bases). The CDR3 loop spans 11 amino acids. V was clipped by 5 bases and J by 7 bases, with 9 bases between them. Germline lookup yields CDR1 DFQATT and CDR2 SNEGSKA (reference sequence). CDR3 protein: CSAWTVNTIYF. In DNA form, the CDR3 reads TGCAGTGCTTGGACAGTGAACACCATATATTTT.

V gene TRBV19 combines with J gene TRBJ1-4; 7 bases map to TRBD1. CDR3 length equals 15 residues. J gave up 6 bases and V 5 bases, and 9 bases lay outside the gene matches. Germline assignment: CDR1 LNHDA and CDR2 SQIVND (reference sequence). Written as DNA, the CDR3 is TGTGCCAGTAGTGGAATGGACAGGTTGTATGAAAAACTGTTTTTT. Amino acids: CASSGMDRLYEKLFF.

The V and J genes are TRBV7-2 and TRBJ2-7; the match to TRBD2 covers 8 bases. Looked up from germline, CDR1 is SGHTA and CDR2 is FQGNSA. The CDR3 contains 18 residues. The V segment lost 0 bases and the J segment 0 bases; nucleotides outside the gene matches: 10. CDR3 bases: TGTGCCAGCAGCTTAGCAGCGAGCGGGGGAAATCCCTCCTACGAGCAGTACTTC. Amino acids: CASSLAASGGNPSYEQYF.

Written as DNA, the CDR3 is TGTGCCTGGAGTGTAATTGGGAGTAATGAAAAACTGTTTTTT. It encodes CAWSVIGSNEKLFF. The gene calls are TRBV30 and TRBJ1-4, with D unresolved. CDR1 and CDR2 (germline): GTSNPN, SVGIG (reference sequence). The CDR3 contains 14 residues. V was pared by 0 bases and J by 4 bases, with 9 bases between.

The chain has TRBV6-5 and TRBJ2-3; 13 positions agree with TRBD2. Germline trimming cut 6 bases from V and 1 base from J; bases unmatched to any gene: 1. Germline-derived CDR1 and CDR2 are MNHEY and SVGAGI. The CDR3 runs to 15 residues. DNA for the CDR3: TGTGCCAGCAGAGGACTAGCGGGGGGCACAGATACGCAGTATTTT. Translation: CASRGLAGGTDTQYF.

The chain is built from TRBV18 and TRBJ2-7; no reliable D call. Germline CDR1 and CDR2: KGHSH and LQKENI. This CDR3 has 13 residues. The ends were cut back, 4 bases at V and 6 bases at J, with 13 bases in the middle. The CDR3: CASSLKSGPEQYF. The CDR3 coding sequence is TGTGCCAGCTCACTAAAATCAGGTCCCGAGCAGTACTTC.

This rearrangement joins TRBV18 to TRBJ2-1; 8 positions match TRBD1. Germline lookup yields CDR1 KGHSH and CDR2 LQKENI. V lost 9 bases, J lost 2 bases, and 12 bases stayed unmatched. The CDR3 loop spans 16 amino acids. The CDR3 here is CASRESGGATYNEQFF. The CDR3 DNA follows: TGTGCCAGTCGAGAATCAGGGGGCGCGACCTACAATGAGCAGTTCTTC.

The chain's CDR3 is CSANGGSPYEQYF. CDR3 DNA sequence: TGCAGCGCTAACGGCGGGAGCCCCTACGAGCAGTACTTC. The rearrangement joins TRBV29-1 to TRBJ2-5; 7 bases match TRBD2. The DNA matches TRBJ2-7 better at its end, which makes the J call doubtful. Germline CDR1 is SQVTM and CDR2 is ANQGSEA. The CDR3 length is 13 residues.

The chain joins TRBV19 to TRBJ1-2; D call uncertain. Germline CDR1 reads LNHDA; CDR2 reads SQIVND (reference sequence). This CDR3 is built from 10 residues. With 4 bases removed from V and 6 bases from J, the gap between germline ends came to 3 bases. The DNA of the CDR3 is TGTGCCAGTAGTAGTAATGGCTACACCTTC. Translating it yields CASSSNGYTF.

V is TRBV18 and J is TRBJ2-2; D gene ambiguous. CDR3 length equals 14 residues. Germline CDR1 reads KGHSH; CDR2 reads LQKENI. V was trimmed by 3 bases and J by 5 bases, leaving 10 bases between them. CDR3 DNA: TGTGCCAGCTCACCCTACGGAGCAACCGGGGAGCTGTTTTTT. It specifies CASSPYGATGELFF.

The chain links TRBV5-1 to TRBJ2-4; TRBD1 matches at 8 bases. Trimming cost V 0 bases and J 4 bases; bases outside gene matches: 0. The CDR3 runs to 14 residues. In germline, CDR1 is SGHRS, CDR2 YFSETQ. The DNA for the CDR3 is TGCGCCAGCAGCTTGGGACAGGGGAAAAACATTCAGTACTTC. This sequence encodes CASSLGQGKNIQYF.

The CDR3 bases are TGTGCCAGCAGTGGTTATGGAGATAATTCACCCCTCCACTTT. Residues: CASSGYGDNSPLHF. The V gene is TRBV27, the J gene TRBJ1-6, with no clear D. Per germline, CDR1 MNHEY and CDR2 SMNVEV (reference sequence). This CDR3 contains 14 residues. Trimming pared 5 bases from V and 5 bases from J, leaving 10 bases between.

The chain couples TRBV6-6 to TRBJ2-7; 7 positions match TRBD1. Germline CDR1 and CDR2: MNHNY and SVGAGI (reference sequence). Losses at the gene ends were 0 bases for V and 2 bases for J; bases not matched to a gene: 7. This CDR3 comprises 16 residues. CDR3 loop: CASSYSAQGKAYEQYF. CDR3 sequence (DNA): TGTGCCAGCAGTTACTCGGCACAGGGGAAAGCCTACGAGCAGTACTTC.

About this clone itself: In the same sample, other DNA sequences code for this CDR3. The V call is TRBV30, the J call TRBJ2-3; D may be TRBD2 (6 bases). The V gene's germline CDR1 is GTSNPN and CDR2 SVGIG (reference sequence). V was cut by 3 bases and J by 2 bases, with 9 bases left in between. The CDR3 consists of 13 residues. DNA of the CDR3: TGTGCCTGGAGACGGGGGTCCACAGATACGCAGTATTTT. Protein: CAWRRGSTDTQYF. Drawing the rest from reference TRBV30 and TRBJ2-3, the complete variable domain is SQTIHQWPATLVQPVGSPLSLECTVEGTSNPNLYWYRQAAGRGLQLLFYSVGIGQISSEVPQNLSASRPQDRQFILSSKKLLLSDSGFYLCAWRRGSTDTQYFGPGTRLTVL.

The chain carries TRBV28 and TRBJ1-5; D is unclear. From germline, CDR1 is MDHEN and CDR2 SYDVKM. The CDR3 extends over 14 amino acids. The germline V and J ends were trimmed by 10 bases and 1 base, with 14 bases remaining between them. The CDR3 DNA reads TGTGCCATCCTCCCCGGAGGGAGCAATCAGCCCCAGCATTTT. Protein: CAILPGGSNQPQHF.

The V gene is TRBV5-1, the J gene TRBJ2-3; a weak D match, TRBD2 (6 bases). Germline CDR1 is SGHRS and CDR2 is YFSETQ. The length of the CDR3 is 14 residues. V gave up 0 bases and J gave up 6 bases, with 11 bases separating them. CDR3 loop: CASSLAAGRDTQYF. CDR3 bases: TGCGCCAGCAGCTTGGCGGCAGGGAGGGATACGCAGTATTTT.

This chain joins TRBV6-1 and TRBJ2-3; D may be TRBD1 (5 bases). CDR3 length equals 14 residues. The V end lost 8 bases, the J end lost 2 bases, and 14 bases lay between the germline ends. Per the germline V gene, CDR1 is MNHNS and CDR2 is SASEGT. Here the CDR3 DNA reads TGTGCCAGCGGGGCCAGGCAGAACACAGATACGCAGTATTTT. Its protein is CASGARQNTDTQYF.

The chain has TRBV6-1 and TRBJ2-7; D possibly corresponds to TRBD2 (5 bases). This CDR3 is built from 11 residues. From germline, CDR1 is MNHNS and CDR2 SASEGT. Trimming cost V 11 bases and J 2 bases, with 10 bases left between them. CDR3 bases: TGTGCCCTACGGGGTCCCTACGAGCAGTACTTC. Translation gives CALRGPYEQYF.

The rearrangement uses TRBV4-2 and TRBJ2-1; perhaps TRBD2 as D (6 bases). V was clipped by 0 bases and J by 7 bases, with 16 bases between them. The CDR3 runs 16 residues. Germline V gene lookup returns CDR1 LGHNA and CDR2 YNFKEQ. The CDR3: CASSQDWRRDGNEQFF. For the CDR3, the DNA is TGTGCCAGCAGCCAAGATTGGCGGCGGGATGGTAATGAGCAGTTCTTC.

The chain joins TRBV5-1 to TRBJ2-3, with 10 nucleotides matching TRBD1. The V and J ends lost 4 bases and 13 bases, in that order; junction bases with no gene match: 3. The CDR3 has 11 residues. CDR1 and CDR2 from the germline V gene are SGHRS and YFSETQ. The CDR3 is CASSPGTGEYF. CDR3 DNA: TGCGCCAGCAGCCCAGGGACAGGGGAGTATTTT.

The chain recombines TRBV6-5 with TRBJ1-1; no definite D call. The germline gives CDR1 MNHEY, CDR2 SVGAGI. With 7 bases removed from V and 4 bases from J, the gap between germline ends came to 19 bases. The CDR3 sequence is 15 residues long. The CDR3 region is CASTSSSIGGTEAFF. CDR3 sequence (DNA): TGTGCCAGCACCTCAAGTAGCATCGGAGGCACTGAAGCTTTCTTT.